The 8 T cell receptor beta chains listed next were all sequenced from one sample in a study of yellow fever vaccine responses in identical twins (dated by TCRdb to the late 2010s). Receptors were amplified or captured by RT-PCR. These reads were obtained on an Illumina HiSeq 2500. Clones were called with MiXCR by TCRdb after fastp trimmed the public reads at Q25, and only in-frame beta chains were retained. Each CDR3 protein appears once, grouped with its most common genes and DNA. Present in this sample are under 30,000 distinct CDR3 sequences, 77% of which were seen just once. The ten largest clones represent 4.5% to 5.5% of the sample. The starting material was T cells from blood (PBMCs), unsorted or a sorted subset (not recorded which), obtained before or after yellow fever vaccination (not recorded which). These receptors originate from a woman between 18 and 29 years old who received the yellow fever vaccine. Donor details come from another sample of the same person, matched by shared clones.

The genes are TRBV2 and TRBJ2-3; 8 positions agree with TRBD2. Germline loops: CDR1 SNHLY, CDR2 FYNNEI. The CDR3 runs 14 residues. Trimming removed 4 bases from V and 5 bases from J; junction bases left unmatched: 5. The CDR3 here is CASSGERELDTQYF. As DNA, the CDR3 is TGTGCCAGCAGTGGCGAGCGGGAGCTAGATACGCAGTATTTT. The complete variable domain, with remaining parts taken from reference TRBV2 and TRBJ2-3, reads EPEVTQTPSHQVTQMGQEVILRCVPISNHLYFYWYRQILGQKVEFLVSFYNNEISEKSEIFDDQFSVERPDGSNFTLKIRSTKLEDSAMYFCASSGERELDTQYFGPGTRLTVL.

V and J are TRBV7-6 and TRBJ2-1; D not resolved. In germline, CDR1 is SGHVS, CDR2 FNYEAQ. The CDR3 contains 12 residues. V was pared by 5 bases and J by 6 bases, with 8 bases between. CDR3 sequence reads: CASSLRSNEQFF. CDR3 sequence (DNA): TGTGCCAGCAGCCTCCGTTCCAATGAGCAGTTCTTC. The full variable domain, in which reference TRBV7-6 and TRBJ2-1 provide the parts outside the CDR3, is GAGVSQSPRYKVTKRGQDVALRCDPISGHVSLYWYRQALGQGPEFLTYFNYEAQQDKSGLPNDRFSAERPEGSISTLTIQRTEQRDSAMYRCASSLRSNEQFFGPGTRLTVL.

The J gene is TRBJ2-1, the V gene TRBV5-1; D remains ambiguous. V was clipped by 0 bases and J by 7 bases, with 5 bases between them. The CDR3 totals 12 residues. Germline CDR1 reads SGHRS; CDR2 reads YFSETQ. The CDR3 DNA reads TGCGCCAGCAGCTTGGGGCAGAATGAGCAGTTCTTC. This codes for CASSLGQNEQFF.

This chain connects TRBV20-1 to TRBJ2-3; D remains unclear. Trimming left V 6 bases short and J 0 bases short, with 13 bases between. This CDR3 has 14 residues. Germline CDR1 DFQATT, CDR2 SNEGSKA (reference sequence). The CDR3 here is CSAAPRPSTDTQYF. The CDR3 DNA is TGCAGTGCCGCCCCCCGGCCTAGCACAGATACGCAGTATTTT.

The chain couples TRBV6-5 to TRBJ1-5; maybe TRBD1 (5 bases). CDR1 is MNHEY, CDR2 SVGAGI, per germline. The V and J ends lost 4 bases and 2 bases respectively, with 12 bases between them. This CDR3 has 15 residues. The CDR3 DNA sequence: TGTGCCAGCAGTTCCGGGGGTCGACGCAATCAGCCCCAGCATTTT. Amino acid sequence: CASSSGGRRNQPQHF.

The chain couples TRBV2 to TRBJ2-3; D call uncertain. Germline V CDR1 and CDR2: SNHLY, FYNNEI. The V gene lost 7 bases and the J gene lost 2 bases, with 13 bases spanning the gap. The CDR3 covers 14 residues. The CDR3 loop is CASTARPYTDTQYF. CDR3 nucleotides: TGTGCCAGCACTGCCCGACCTTACACAGATACGCAGTATTTT.

This chain links TRBV18 with TRBJ2-1; 7 bases match TRBD1. The germline V gene encodes CDR1 KGHSH and CDR2 LQKENI. This CDR3 has 15 amino acids. Trimming took 6 bases from V and 4 from J; bases not matched to a gene: 9. The CDR3 DNA follows: TGTGCCAGCTCCCCAGGGGGTGGAAATTACAATGAGCAGTTCTTC. This codes for CASSPGGGNYNEQFF.

This clonotype appeared a few times. V is TRBV24-1 and J is TRBJ2-2; D is uncertain. Germline loops: CDR1 KGHDR, CDR2 SFDVKD. CDR3 length: 11 amino acids. Trimming took 10 bases from V and 1 from J, leaving 3 bases between them. The CDR3 sequence: CATGNTGELFF. The CDR3 DNA sequence: TGTGCCACGGGGAACACCGGGGAGCTGTTTTTT.